This paragraph covers one T cell receptor beta chain sequence. Its antigen has not been determined. Base qualities were left out, and no much larger clone turns up one base away. The sample comes from a study of cytomegalovirus exposure and HLA in healthy donors (dated by TCRdb to about 2017). Background for the entire study: In an earlier analysis of several hundred of the donors, around 300 Gb of sequence data and some 100 million unique TCR beta sequences from some 170 million T cells were reported. Among the roughly 400 genotyped donors, 75% to 90% belonged to the genetic ancestry cluster associated with self-reported Caucasian donors. The number of typed donors differed by locus: 629-630 for A, B, C, DRB1 and DQB1; 522 for DQA1; about 600 for DPA1; and 400 to 480 for DPB1. Donor age, sex, ethnicity and CMV serostatus were collected together with the repertoire data. Roughly 300 gigabases of sequencing data and around 80 million unique TCR sequences made up an early release that covered approximately 650 HLA-typed donors. All discovery cohort repertoires had been generated on a single sequencing platform. Both class I and class II loci were covered by HLA typing, at four-digit resolution. The later analysis used no new phenotypic data to find candidate immune exposures, relying instead on TCR beta sequences and their occurrence across donors. Across some 400 genotyped donors of the cohort, an average of roughly 200,000 unique TCR beta nucleotide sequences per donor were sequenced, and approximately 19% of those sequences were non-productive. An earlier analysis of approximately 580 of the donors used high-throughput TCR beta sequencing to judge whether each TCR beta V gene segment behaved as functional or pseudogenic. Besides the first cohort of approximately 670 subjects, a separate validation cohort made up of 120 different subjects was used. The study used immunosequencing to profile the T cell repertoires of approximately 650 subjects and linked those repertoires to cytomegalovirus serostatus. The study was designed to test whether signatures of past pathogen exposure could be identified by cataloging public T cell receptors. To predict cytomegalovirus infection status, the study brought together high-throughput TCR immunosequencing, statistical association of individual TCRs with disease status, and machine learning. Genome-wide SNP genotypes for about 65% of the roughly 670 donors were used in a later genetic analysis, which treated that subset as a discovery cohort. Because of strong linkage in the cohort, five DR-DQ haplotypes were treated as single units for association and clustering. A later analysis re-examined previously published TCR beta repertoires from roughly 650 donors and added high-resolution HLA genotyping to investigate patterns of TCR occurrence.

Broad study findings and their caveats: In vitro tests confirmed that three of the cytomegalovirus-associated TCR beta chains recognize cytomegalovirus antigens. Some IMGT-functional V segments, including TRBV6-2 and TRBV6-3, could not be distinguished by the 87-base-pair reads and were therefore excluded. The study listed 150 to 200 TCR beta chains as associated with cytomegalovirus. Because counts were too low, roughly 18 rarely observed V segments, including chromosome 9 orphons, were left out of the earlier analysis of a few hundred of the donors. A group of highly shared sequence variants was considered likely to be a technical artifact of the sequencing pipeline. In a later analysis, 15,000 to 20,000 TCR beta sequences were associated with specific HLA alleles at a false discovery rate of 0.05. HLA typing was unavailable for some donors at each locus, so association tests used only the typed subset. According to a later genetic analysis, donors in an Asian-associated ancestry cluster had fewer N-insertions in productive TCRs than the approximately 700-donor mean. Compared with equally common non-associated chains, HLA-associated TCR beta chains in a later analysis were more clonally expanded and had lower generation probabilities. A further reported finding was that TCR beta sequences accurately predicted the HLA-A and HLA-B alleles for most subjects in the first cohort. An earlier analysis of several hundred of the donors showed that most TCR beta V segments appeared in productive rearrangements either about 90% or about 30% of the time, which broadly matched IMGT annotations. Linkage disequilibrium might explain the correlated functional status among segregating V segments, but an unknown experimental factor could not be excluded. According to the authors, the approach could potentially be generalized to other disease states and immunological phenotypes. In a later analysis, most CMV-associated TCR beta chains were found to appear HLA-restricted, with HLA associations seemingly driven largely by CMV exposure. Across donors, most TCR sequences were observed very rarely, whereas some public TCRs were present in many individuals. In this cohort, only TCR beta chains were sequenced, and detectable features were limited by the absence of alpha or paired-chain data. Presence/absence analyses assumed roughly uniform sequencing depth across donors, an assumption that may not hold. Strong co-occurrence of HLA alleles, especially DR and DQ, made assigning TCR associations to individual alleles difficult. In a later analysis, several top co-occurrence clusters were reported to appear linked to parvovirus B19, influenza, CMV and Epstein-Barr virus. V-gene and J-gene trimming of TCR beta chains was associated with a missense DCLRE1C variant in a later genetic analysis, and the association was replicated in an independent cohort. In both the original and validation cohorts, the classifier was reported to diagnose cytomegalovirus status with high specificity and sensitivity. CMV serostatus was the only immune exposure information available for the cohort. In a later analysis, the rate of TCR association differed among HLA loci, with DRB1 alleles having the most associated TCRs and HLA-C alleles having the fewest.

To prepare the library, the immunoSEQ multiplex PCR assay was applied. For the multiplex PCR, a mixture combining 60 forward primers for TCR Vbeta segments and 13 reverse primers for TCR Jbeta segments was used. The CDR3 region of rearranged TCR beta genes was amplified from genomic DNA by a multiplex PCR assay. The Illumina HiSeq System was used to sequence the amplified TCR beta libraries as 87-base-pair reads. In the paper's pipeline: A later analysis tallied 75 million to 95 million unique TCR beta chains across the approximately 670 repertoires, and approximately 9.9 million of those chains were shared by two or more donors. To remove PCR and sequencing errors, raw reads were error-corrected and collapsed into unique sequences using a nearest-neighbor algorithm that merged closely related sequences. CDR3 sequences were aligned to IMGT reference sequences to assign V, D and J gene segments. For a sequence to be retained, at least a six-nucleotide match to both a V gene segment and a J gene segment was required. A rearrangement was called productive if the CDR3 had no stop codons and remained in frame with V and J, and every other rearrangement was called non-productive. CDR3 was defined according to IMGT convention as the region running from the second conserved V-encoded cysteine to the conserved J-encoded phenylalanine. Sequences without an unambiguous match to a single V gene segment were excluded from the earlier analysis of about 640 of the donors. In an earlier analysis of 500 to 750 of the donors, V segments were called functional above 56.7% productive rearrangements and were called segregating when the between-donor standard deviation exceeded 5%. A statistical classification framework was built to diagnose cytomegalovirus status from the catalog of TCR beta chain sequences. V and J gene assignment, in a later analysis, came from comparing TCR nucleotide sequences with IMGT/GENE-DB human TR gene sequences. Using the TCRdist pipeline, a later analysis assigned CDR3 sequences along with most-parsimonious VDJ recombination scenarios. A later analysis defined each TCR beta chain by its CDR3 amino acid sequence plus V-gene family, and excluded reads lacking a unique V-gene family. As a way to deal with suspected cross-contamination and a sequencing artifact, a later analysis dropped 450 to 700 nucleotide sequences that were highly shared and had low generation probability. In a later analysis, a clonal expansion index was calculated for each public chain from normalized within-repertoire ranks of inferred template counts. In a later analysis, generation probabilities were computed using a VDJ recombination model fitted to out-of-frame rearrangements, and the results were checked against IGoR. A later analysis scored TCR-TCR, TCR-HLA and TCR-CMV co-occurrence with hypergeometric tests, applying a repertoire-size bias correction to TCR pairs. False discovery rates were estimated in a later analysis by permuting HLA or CMV assignments 20 times. In a later analysis, co-occurring TCRs were grouped using DBSCAN, with TCRdist sequence similarity added in when clustering inside HLA-allele-positive subsets. Repertoires with fewer than 30,000 or more than 120,000 public chains were left out of co-occurrence clustering, as were about 5 repertoires with anomalous nucleotide sharing. What TCRdb holds here is the immuneACCESS table cut down to in-frame rearrangements. Part of the clones is not present; checked against another copy, under half of the missing clones reflect an unresolved V gene, and the others are unexplained. V, J and clone size were drawn from that table, and D and trimming were deduced from the DNA. The sample contains 150,000 to 200,000 clones, 70% of them found a single time. The top ten constitute under 5.5% of the sample.

The germline V gene supplies CDR1 MGHDK and CDR2 SYGVNS. Trimming accounts for 2 bases at V and 3 bases at J, while the number of junction bases matched to no gene is 11. Reading from cysteine to phenylalanine, the CDR3 counts 17 amino acids. CDR3 DNA is the only sequence kept; it has 51 bases, read in frame from the first base. The cohort consisted of hundreds of healthy bone marrow donors. At the time of sampling, all cohort members were nominally healthy, though unrecorded immune exposures were likely present. The donor was CMV seropositive and was included in the group of around 300 seropositive cohort members. A peripheral blood sample was provided by each donor, and peripheral blood mononuclear cells were used for TCR beta sequencing. The Qiagen DNeasy Blood Extraction Kit was used to extract genomic DNA from the blood cell samples.

The chain uses TRBV25-1 and TRBJ1-1; TRBD1 aligns with 8 central bases. Material: PBMCs. The receptor was derived from a man aged 18 to 30 in good health and CMV-seropositive. The base sequence is TGTGCCAGCAGTGAACCCCTTGGGACAGGAGGGGACACTGAAGCTTTCTTT. Translated, it gives CASSEPLGTGGDTEAFF.